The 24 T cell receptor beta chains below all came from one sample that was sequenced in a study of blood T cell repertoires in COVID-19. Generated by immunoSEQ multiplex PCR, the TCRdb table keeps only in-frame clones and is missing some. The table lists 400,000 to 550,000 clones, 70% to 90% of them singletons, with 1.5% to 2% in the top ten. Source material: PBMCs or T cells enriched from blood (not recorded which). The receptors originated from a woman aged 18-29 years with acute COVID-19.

For the CDR3, the DNA is TGTGCCAGCAGTGAAACTTTAGGACAGGGGGCGCGAAGGCGAGAGACCCAGTACTTC. Encoded protein: CASSETLGQGARRRETQYF. The chain has TRBV6-1 and TRBJ2-5; TRBD1 matches at 11 bases. The germline CDR1 and CDR2 sequences are MNHNS and SASEGT. V gave up 2 bases and J gave up 4 bases; unmatched junction bases: 15. The CDR3 sequence is 19 residues long.

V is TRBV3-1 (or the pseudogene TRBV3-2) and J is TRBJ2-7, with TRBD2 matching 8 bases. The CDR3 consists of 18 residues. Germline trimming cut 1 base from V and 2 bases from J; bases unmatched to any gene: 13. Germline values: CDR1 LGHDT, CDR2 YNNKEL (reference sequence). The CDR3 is CASSQAGGAAGPTYEQYF. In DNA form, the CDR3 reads TGTGCCAGCAGCCAAGCCGGGGGGGCAGCGGGGCCCACCTACGAGCAGTACTTC.

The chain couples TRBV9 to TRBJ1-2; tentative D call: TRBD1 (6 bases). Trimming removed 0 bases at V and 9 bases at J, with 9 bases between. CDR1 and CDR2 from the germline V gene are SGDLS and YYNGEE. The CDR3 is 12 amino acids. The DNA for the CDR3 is TGTGCCAGCAGCGTAGATCGGGACAGCTACACCTTC. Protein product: CASSVDRDSYTF.

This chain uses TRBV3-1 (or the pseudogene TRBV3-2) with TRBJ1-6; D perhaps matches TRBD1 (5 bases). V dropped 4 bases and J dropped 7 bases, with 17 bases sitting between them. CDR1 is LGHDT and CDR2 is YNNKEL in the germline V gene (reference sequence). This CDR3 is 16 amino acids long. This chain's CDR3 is CASSPLRQLGNSPLHF. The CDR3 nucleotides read TGTGCCAGCAGCCCCTTAAGACAGTTGGGGAATTCACCCCTCCACTTT.

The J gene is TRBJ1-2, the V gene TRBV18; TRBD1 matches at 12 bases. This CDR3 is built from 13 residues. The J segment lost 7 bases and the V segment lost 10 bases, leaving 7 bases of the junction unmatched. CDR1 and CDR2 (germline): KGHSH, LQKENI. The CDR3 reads CATTGTGGSGYTF. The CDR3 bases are TGTGCCACAACCGGGACAGGGGGCTCTGGCTACACCTTC.

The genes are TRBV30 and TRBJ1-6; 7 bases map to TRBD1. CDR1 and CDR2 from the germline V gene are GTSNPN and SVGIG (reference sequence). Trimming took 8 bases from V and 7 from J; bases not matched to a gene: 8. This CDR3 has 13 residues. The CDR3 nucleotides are TGTGCCGGAACCCGACAGGGAAATTCACCCCTCCACTTT. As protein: CAGTRQGNSPLHF.

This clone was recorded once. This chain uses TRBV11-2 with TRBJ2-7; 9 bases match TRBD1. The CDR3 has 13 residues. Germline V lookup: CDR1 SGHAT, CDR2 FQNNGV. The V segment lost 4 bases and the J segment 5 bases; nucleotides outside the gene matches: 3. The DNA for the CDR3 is TGTGCCAGCAGCTCCACAGGGGGCGACGAGCAGTACTTC. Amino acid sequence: CASSSTGGDEQYF.

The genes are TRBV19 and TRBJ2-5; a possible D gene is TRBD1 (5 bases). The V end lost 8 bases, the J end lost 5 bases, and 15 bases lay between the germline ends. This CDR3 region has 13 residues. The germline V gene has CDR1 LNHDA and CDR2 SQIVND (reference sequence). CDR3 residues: CASHAPGLETQYF. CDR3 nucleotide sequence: TGTGCCAGTCATGCGCCAGGGTTGGAGACCCAGTACTTC.

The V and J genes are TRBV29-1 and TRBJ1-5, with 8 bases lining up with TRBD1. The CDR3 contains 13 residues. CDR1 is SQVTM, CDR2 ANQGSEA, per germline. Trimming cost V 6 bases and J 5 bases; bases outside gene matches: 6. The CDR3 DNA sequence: TGCAGCGTAAGAGACAGGGGAGATCAGCCCCAGCATTTT. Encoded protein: CSVRDRGDQPQHF.

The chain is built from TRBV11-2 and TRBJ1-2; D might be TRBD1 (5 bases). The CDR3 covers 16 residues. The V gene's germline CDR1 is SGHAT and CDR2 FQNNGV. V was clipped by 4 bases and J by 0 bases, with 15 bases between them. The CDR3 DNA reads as TGTGCCAGCAGCTCACCTAGGTTGACAGCTAACTATGGCTACACCTTC. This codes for CASSSPRLTANYGYTF.

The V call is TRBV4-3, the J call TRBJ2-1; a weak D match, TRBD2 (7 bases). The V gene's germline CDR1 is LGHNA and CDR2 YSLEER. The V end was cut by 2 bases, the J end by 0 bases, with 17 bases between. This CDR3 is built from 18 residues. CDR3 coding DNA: TGCGCCAGCAGCCAAACGCCGGGGGGCTTTAGCTCCTACAATGAGCAGTTCTTC. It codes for CASSQTPGGFSSYNEQFF.

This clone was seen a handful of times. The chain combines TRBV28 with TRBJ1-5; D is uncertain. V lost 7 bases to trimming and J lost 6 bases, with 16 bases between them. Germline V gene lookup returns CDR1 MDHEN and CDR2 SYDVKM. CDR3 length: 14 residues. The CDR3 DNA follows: TGTGCCAGCACCCCCAATTCAAACAGTCAGCCCCAGCATTTT. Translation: CASTPNSNSQPQHF.

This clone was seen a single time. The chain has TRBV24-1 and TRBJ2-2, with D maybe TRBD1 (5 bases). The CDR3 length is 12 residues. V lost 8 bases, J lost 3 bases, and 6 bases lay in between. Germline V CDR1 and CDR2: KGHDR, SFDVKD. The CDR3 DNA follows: TGTGCCACCAAAGGGGACACCGGGGAGCTGTTTTTT. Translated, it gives CATKGDTGELFF.

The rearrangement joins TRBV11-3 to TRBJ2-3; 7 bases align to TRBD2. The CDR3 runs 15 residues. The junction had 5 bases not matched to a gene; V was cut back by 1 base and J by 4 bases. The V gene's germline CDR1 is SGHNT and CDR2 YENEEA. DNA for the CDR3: TGTGCCAGCAGCTTAGGCGGGAGCAACTCAGATACGCAGTATTTT. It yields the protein CASSLGGSNSDTQYF.

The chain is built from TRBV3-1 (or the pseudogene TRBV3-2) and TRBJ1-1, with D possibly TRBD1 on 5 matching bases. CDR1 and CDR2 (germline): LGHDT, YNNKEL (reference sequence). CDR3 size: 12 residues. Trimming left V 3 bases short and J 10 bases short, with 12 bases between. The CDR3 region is CASSQAGQGAFF. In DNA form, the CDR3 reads TGTGCCAGCAGCCAGGCCGGGCAGGGAGCTTTCTTT.

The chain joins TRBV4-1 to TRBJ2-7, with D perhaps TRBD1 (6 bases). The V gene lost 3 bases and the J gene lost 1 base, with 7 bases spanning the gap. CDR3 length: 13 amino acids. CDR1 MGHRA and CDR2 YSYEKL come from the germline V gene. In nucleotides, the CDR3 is TGCGCCAGCAGCCACGGACAGTCCTACGAGCAGTACTTC. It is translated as CASSHGQSYEQYF.

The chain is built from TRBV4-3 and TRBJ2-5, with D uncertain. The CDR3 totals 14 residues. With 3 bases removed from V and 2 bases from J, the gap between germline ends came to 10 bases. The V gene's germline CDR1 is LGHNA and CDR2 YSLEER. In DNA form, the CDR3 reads TGCGCCAGCAGCCACGCTAGTTCACAAGAGACCCAGTACTTC. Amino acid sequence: CASSHASSQETQYF.

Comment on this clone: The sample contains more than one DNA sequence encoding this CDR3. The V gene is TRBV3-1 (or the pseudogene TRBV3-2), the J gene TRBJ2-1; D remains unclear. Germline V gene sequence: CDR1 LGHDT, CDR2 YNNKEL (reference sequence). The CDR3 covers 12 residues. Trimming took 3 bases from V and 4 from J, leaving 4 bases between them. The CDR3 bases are TGTGCCAGCAGCCAGCGGTACAATGAGCAGTTCTTC. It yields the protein CASSQRYNEQFF.

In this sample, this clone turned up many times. This chain's CDR3 is CASSTDRNEKLFF. In DNA, the CDR3 is TGTGCCAGCAGTACGGACAGAAATGAAAAACTGTTTTTT. V gene TRBV6-5 combines with J gene TRBJ1-4, with TRBD1 as a possible D gene (6 bases). V shed 5 bases and J shed 5 bases, with 9 bases lying between them. This CDR3 is built from 13 residues. Looked up from germline, CDR1 is MNHEY and CDR2 is SVGAGI.

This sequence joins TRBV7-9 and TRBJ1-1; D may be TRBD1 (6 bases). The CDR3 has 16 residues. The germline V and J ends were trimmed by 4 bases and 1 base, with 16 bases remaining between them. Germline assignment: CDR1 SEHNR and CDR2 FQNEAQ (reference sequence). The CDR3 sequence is CASSSLSGAWNTEAFF. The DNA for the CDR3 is TGTGCCAGCAGCTCCCTTTCAGGGGCGTGGAACACTGAAGCTTTCTTT.

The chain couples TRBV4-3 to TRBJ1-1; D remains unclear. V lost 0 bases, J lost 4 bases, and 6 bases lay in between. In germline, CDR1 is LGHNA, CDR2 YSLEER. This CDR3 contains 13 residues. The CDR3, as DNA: TGCGCCAGCAGCCAAGACGGTATCACTGAAGCTTTCTTT. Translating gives CASSQDGITEAFF.

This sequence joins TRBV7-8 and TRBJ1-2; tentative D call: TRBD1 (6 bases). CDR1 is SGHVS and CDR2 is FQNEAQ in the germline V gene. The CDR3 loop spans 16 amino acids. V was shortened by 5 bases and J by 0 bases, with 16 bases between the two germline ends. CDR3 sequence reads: CASSPDARGSNYGYTF. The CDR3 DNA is TGTGCCAGCAGCCCCGATGCCAGGGGCTCTAACTATGGCTACACCTTC. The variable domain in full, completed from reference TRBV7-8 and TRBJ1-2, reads GAGVSQSPRYKVAKRGQDVALRCDPISGHVSLFWYQQALGQGPEFLTYFQNEAQLDKSGLPSDRFFAERPEGSVSTLKIQRTQQEDSAVYLCASSPDARGSNYGYTFGSGTRLTVV.

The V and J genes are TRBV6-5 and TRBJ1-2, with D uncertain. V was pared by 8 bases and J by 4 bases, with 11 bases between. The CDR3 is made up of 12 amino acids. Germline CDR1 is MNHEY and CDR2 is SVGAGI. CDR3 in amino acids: CASGALVYGYTF. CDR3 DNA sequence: TGTGCCAGCGGAGCCCTCGTCTATGGCTACACCTTC.

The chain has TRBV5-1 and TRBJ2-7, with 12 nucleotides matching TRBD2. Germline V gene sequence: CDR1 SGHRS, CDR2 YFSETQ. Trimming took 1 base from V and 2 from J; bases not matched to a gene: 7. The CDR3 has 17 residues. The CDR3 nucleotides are TGCGCCAGCAGCTTGACTAGCGGGGGGAACCGCCCCTACGAGCAGTACTTC. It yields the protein CASSLTSGGNRPYEQYF.